This is a list of T cell receptor beta chains from one sample in a study of regulatory T cells in long-lasting Graves disease. Each CDR3 protein is one row after TCRdb ran MiXCR on the multiplex PCR reads. The sample lists 430,000 or so distinct CDR3 sequences, over 20% occurring once. The starting material was peripheral blood mononuclear cells (PBMCs), obtained when the disease was refractory, from a patient treated with antithyroid drugs. The receptors come from a female donor with Graves disease. Each CDR3 is given with its conserved first and last residue. Fields, in order: CDR3 protein, CDR3 DNA, V gene, J gene, clone size, CDR3 length, D gene. A D gene is named only where the DNA matches it firmly. Clone size is given for some rows only: seen once, a few or many times, or a class if the clone is expanded.

CDR3aa: CASSPYDRNTGELFF
CDR3nt: TGTGCCAGCAGTCCCTACGACAGGAACACCGGGGAGCTGTTTTTT
v_gene: TRBV27
j_gene: TRBJ2-2
abundance: -
len: 15
d_gene: -

CDR3aa: CASEEGRRQPQHF
CDR3nt: TGTGCCAGCGAAGAGGGGAGGCGTCAGCCCCAGCATTTT
v_gene: TRBV28
j_gene: TRBJ1-5
abundance: -
len: 13
d_gene: -

CDR3aa: CSDRTSGSYEQYF
CDR3nt: TGCAGCGATAGGACTAGCGGGTCCTACGAGCAGTACTTC
v_gene: TRBV29-1
j_gene: TRBJ2-7
abundance: many
len: 13
d_gene: TRBD2

CDR3aa: CASSPGLVSYEQYF
CDR3nt: TGTGCCAGCTCACCAGGACTGGTCTCCTACGAGCAGTACTTC
v_gene: TRBV18
j_gene: TRBJ2-7
abundance: many
len: 14
d_gene: -

CDR3aa: CASSLSNGEQYF
CDR3nt: TGTGCCAGCAGCTTATCGAACGGCGAGCAGTACTTC
v_gene: TRBV11-2
j_gene: TRBJ2-7
abundance: many
len: 12
d_gene: -

CDR3aa: CASSKWDALPEQYF
CDR3nt: TGTGCCAGCAGTAAATGGGACGCCCTTCCCGAGCAGTACTTC
v_gene: TRBV28
j_gene: TRBJ2-7
abundance: -
len: 14
d_gene: -

CDR3aa: CAWSRQDNEQFF
CDR3nt: TGTGCCTGGAGTAGGCAGGACAATGAGCAGTTCTTC
v_gene: TRBV30
j_gene: TRBJ2-1
abundance: -
len: 12
d_gene: -

CDR3aa: CSAGSPPSGSNHEQYF
CDR3nt: TGCAGTGCCGGTTCCCCCCCTAGCGGGAGTAACCACGAGCAGTACTTC
v_gene: TRBV20-1
j_gene: TRBJ2-7
abundance: -
len: 16
d_gene: TRBD2

CDR3aa: CASSLSGQVADTQYF
CDR3nt: TGTGCCAGCAGTTTGTCGGGACAGGTGGCAGATACGCAGTATTTT
v_gene: TRBV12-3/TRBV12-4
j_gene: TRBJ2-3
abundance: -
len: 15
d_gene: TRBD1

CDR3aa: CASSEGLAGPETQYF
CDR3nt: TGCGCCAGCAGCGAGGGACTAGCGGGACCAGAGACCCAGTACTTC
v_gene: TRBV5-1
j_gene: TRBJ2-5
abundance: -
len: 15
d_gene: TRBD2

CDR3aa: CASKRTGGGRQPQHF
CDR3nt: TGTGCCAGCAAGAGGACAGGGGGCGGCCGTCAGCCCCAGCATTTT
v_gene: TRBV28
j_gene: TRBJ1-5
abundance: many
len: 15
d_gene: TRBD1

CDR3aa: CASLIRGSQYF
CDR3nt: TGTGCCAGTCTAATTCGGGGGTCCCAGTACTTC
v_gene: TRBV28
j_gene: TRBJ2-5
abundance: -
len: 11
d_gene: -

CDR3aa: CASSNPSKGQNYNIQYF
CDR3nt: TGTGCCAGCAGTAACCCCTCTAAGGGACAGAACTATAACATTCAGTACTTC
v_gene: TRBV28
j_gene: TRBJ2-4
abundance: -
len: 17
d_gene: TRBD1

CDR3aa: CASSQDQGSVQPQHF
CDR3nt: TGCGCCAGCAGCCAAGACCAGGGCTCGGTTCAGCCCCAGCATTTT
v_gene: TRBV4-1
j_gene: TRBJ1-5
abundance: few
len: 15
d_gene: -

CDR3aa: CASSHNVRGSYEQYF
CDR3nt: TGCGCCAGCAGCCACAACGTGAGGGGAAGCTACGAGCAGTACTTC
v_gene: TRBV4-1
j_gene: TRBJ2-7
abundance: few
len: 15
d_gene: -

CDR3aa: CASRLGAGGTSGRAAMETQYF
CDR3nt: TGCGCCAGCAGACTCGGGGCAGGGGGCACTAGCGGGAGGGCCGCAATGGAGACCCAGTACTTC
v_gene: TRBV5-1
j_gene: TRBJ2-5
abundance: -
len: 21
d_gene: TRBD2

CDR3aa: CASSFIPPGGNSPLHF
CDR3nt: TGTGCCAGCAGTTTTATCCCCCCAGGGGGGAATTCACCCCTCCACTTT
v_gene: TRBV28
j_gene: TRBJ1-6
abundance: many
len: 16
d_gene: TRBD1

CDR3aa: CASSVWGHNYEQYF
CDR3nt: TGTGCCAGCAGTGTGTGGGGACACAACTACGAGCAGTACTTC
v_gene: TRBV2
j_gene: TRBJ2-7
abundance: many
len: 14
d_gene: -

CDR3aa: CASRSGTGLLSPLHF
CDR3nt: TGTGCCAGCAGATCCGGGACAGGTCTTCTTTCACCCCTCCACTTT
v_gene: TRBV6-1
j_gene: TRBJ1-6
abundance: many
len: 15
d_gene: TRBD1

CDR3aa: CASSLGGYAGELFF
CDR3nt: TGTGCCAGCAGCTTGGGAGGGTACGCCGGGGAGCTGTTTTTT
v_gene: TRBV5-8
j_gene: TRBJ2-2
abundance: many
len: 14
d_gene: -

CDR3aa: CASSGRRRGDYGYTF
CDR3nt: TGTGCCAGCAGCGGGCGCCGGCGGGGTGACTATGGCTACACCTTC
v_gene: TRBV28
j_gene: TRBJ1-2
abundance: -
len: 15
d_gene: -

CDR3aa: CASSKSSGQDGYTF
CDR3nt: TGTGCCAGCAGTAAATCCTCGGGACAGGATGGCTACACCTTC
v_gene: TRBV12-3/TRBV12-4
j_gene: TRBJ1-2
abundance: many
len: 14
d_gene: TRBD1

CDR3aa: CASSLGGTSGDTGELFF
CDR3nt: TGTGCCAGCAGCTTAGGAGGGACATCGGGAGACACCGGGGAGCTGTTTTTT
v_gene: TRBV7-9
j_gene: TRBJ2-2
abundance: -
len: 17
d_gene: -

CDR3aa: CASSPTDRAQNIQYF
CDR3nt: TGTGCCAGCAGTCCGACCGACAGGGCCCAAAACATTCAGTACTTC
v_gene: TRBV6-1
j_gene: TRBJ2-4
abundance: many
len: 15
d_gene: TRBD1

CDR3aa: CASSTIATVYEQYF
CDR3nt: TGTGCCAGCAGTACAATAGCGACGGTCTACGAGCAGTACTTC
v_gene: TRBV28
j_gene: TRBJ2-7
abundance: many
len: 14
d_gene: -

CDR3aa: CASSLTTASGSTDTQYF
CDR3nt: TGTGCCAGTAGCCTAACAACGGCTAGCGGTAGCACAGATACGCAGTATTTT
v_gene: TRBV19
j_gene: TRBJ2-3
abundance: -
len: 17
d_gene: TRBD2

CDR3aa: CASSEGTGSPYGYTF
CDR3nt: TGTGCCAGCAGCGAAGGGACAGGGAGCCCTTATGGCTACACCTTC
v_gene: TRBV7-8
j_gene: TRBJ1-2
abundance: few
len: 15
d_gene: TRBD1

CDR3aa: CASSNIGGPEAFF
CDR3nt: TGTGCCAGCAGCAACATAGGGGGGCCTGAAGCTTTCTTT
v_gene: TRBV7-9
j_gene: TRBJ1-1
abundance: few
len: 13
d_gene: -

CDR3aa: CASSYRISAVGGELFF
CDR3nt: TGTGCCAGCAGTTACCGAATCTCCGCCGTCGGCGGGGAGCTGTTTTTT
v_gene: TRBV6-5
j_gene: TRBJ2-2
abundance: few
len: 16
d_gene: -

CDR3aa: CASSFSRLAAYEQYF
CDR3nt: TGTGCCAGCAGTTTTTCTAGACTAGCGGCCTACGAGCAGTACTTC
v_gene: TRBV27
j_gene: TRBJ2-7
abundance: few
len: 15
d_gene: TRBD2

CDR3aa: CASRFLWGEQYF
CDR3nt: TGTGCCAGCAGATTTCTTTGGGGCGAGCAGTACTTC
v_gene: TRBV28
j_gene: TRBJ2-7
abundance: many
len: 12
d_gene: -

CDR3aa: CARMDYRKLETQYF
CDR3nt: TGTGCCAGAATGGACTACAGGAAACTGGAGACCCAGTACTTC
v_gene: TRBV28
j_gene: TRBJ2-5
abundance: many
len: 14
d_gene: -

CDR3aa: CASSEISPGGSGYTF
CDR3nt: TGTGCCAGCAGTGAAATTTCCCCGGGAGGAAGTGGCTACACCTTC
v_gene: TRBV2
j_gene: TRBJ1-2
abundance: many
len: 15
d_gene: -

CDR3aa: CASSQGEAFF
CDR3nt: TGTGCCAGCAGCCAAGGGGAAGCTTTCTTT
v_gene: TRBV3-1
j_gene: TRBJ1-1
abundance: few
len: 10
d_gene: -

CDR3aa: CASSYRSNQPQHF
CDR3nt: TGTGCCAGCAGCTACAGGTCCAATCAGCCCCAGCATTTT
v_gene: TRBV11-2
j_gene: TRBJ1-5
abundance: -
len: 13
d_gene: -

CDR3aa: CASSPEEGRRSYEQYF
CDR3nt: TGCGCCAGCAGCCCCGAGGAGGGGCGTCGCTCCTACGAGCAGTACTTC
v_gene: TRBV5-1
j_gene: TRBJ2-7
abundance: -
len: 16
d_gene: -

CDR3aa: CASSLNQGTSETQYF
CDR3nt: TGTGCCAGCAGCTTAAATCAAGGGACATCAGAGACCCAGTACTTC
v_gene: TRBV7-3
j_gene: TRBJ2-5
abundance: many
len: 15
d_gene: -

CDR3aa: CSARDSRLQYEQYF
CDR3nt: TGCAGTGCTAGAGATAGCAGGCTACAGTACGAGCAGTACTTC
v_gene: TRBV20-1
j_gene: TRBJ2-7
abundance: many
len: 14
d_gene: -